Sequencing of this TCR beta chain was carried out in a study of blood T cell repertoires in COVID-19. Study in general: Acute-phase and convalescent COVID-19 samples originated in the United States, Italy and Spain.

Deletions cut 6 bases from V and 0 bases from J, with 12 bases between. There are 14 residues in the CDR3. Germline lookup yields CDR1 SGHRS and CDR2 YFSETQ. Sequencing was performed with immunoSEQ multiplex PCR; in TCRdb, only in-frame clones are kept and a portion is missing. The sample lists under 250,000 clones, over 70% occurring once. The sequenced material came from peripheral blood. This TCR was sampled from a man aged 35 to 55 with active or convalescent COVID-19. V gene TRBV5-1 combines with J gene TRBJ1-1; D gene unclear. The DNA of the CDR3 is TGCGCCAGCACCCTAGACTCGATGAACACTGAAGCTTTCTTT. It codes for CASTLDSMNTEAFF.